Following are 32 T cell receptor beta chains from one sample sequenced in a study of shared clonotypes between healthy human individuals. The table came from immunoSEQ multiplex PCR; TCRdb's copy has only in-frame clones and leaves some out. Found here are around 2,000,000 clones, about 95% of them singletons; the top ten hold more than 0.1%. Sequencing was done on a sample of naive CD4+ T cells sorted from blood. Stated subset: CD45RA+ positively selected. The origin of the receptors is a man between 18 and 29 years old in good health.

The gene calls are TRBV30 and TRBJ1-2; no firm D call. The CDR3 is 15 residues long. The ends were cut back, 0 bases at V and 4 bases at J, with 15 bases in the middle. The germline CDR1 and CDR2 sequences are GTSNPN and SVGIG (reference sequence). CDR3 DNA sequence: TGTGCCTGGAGTGTAGCCGGTAACCTAGGCTATGGCTACACCTTC. Its translation is CAWSVAGNLGYGYTF. Full variable domain (remainder filled in from reference TRBV30 and TRBJ1-2): SQTIHQWPATLVQPVGSPLSLECTVEGTSNPNLYWYRQAAGRGLQLLFYSVGIGQISSEVPQNLSASRPQDRQFILSSKKLLLSDSGFYLCAWSVAGNLGYGYTFGSGTRLTVV.

The rearrangement joins TRBV7-2 to TRBJ1-1; D is possibly TRBD1 (5 bases). Germline loops: CDR1 SGHTA, CDR2 FQGNSA. This CDR3 has 12 amino acids. Trimming took 3 bases from V and 7 from J, leaving 9 bases between them. CDR3 DNA: TGTGCCAGCAGCTTGTTAGGGGTTGAAGCTTTCTTT. This sequence encodes CASSLLGVEAFF.

The V call is TRBV11-2, the J call TRBJ2-7, with a tentative D call TRBD2 (5 bases). V dropped 5 bases and J dropped 4 bases, with 18 bases sitting between them. Germline V gene data show CDR1 as SGHAT and CDR2 as FQNNGV. The CDR3 is 15 residues long. DNA of the CDR3: TGTGCCAGCAGCGCTGGGTCCCGAGGGATATACGAGCAGTACTTC. This sequence encodes CASSAGSRGIYEQYF.

The chain combines TRBV7-2 with TRBJ2-1; D not resolved. V lost 2 bases to trimming and J lost 9 bases, with 11 bases between them. This CDR3 is 13 amino acids long. Germline CDR1 reads SGHTA; CDR2 reads FQGNSA. The CDR3: CASSLQSNTEQFF. In DNA form, the CDR3 reads TGTGCCAGCAGCTTACAGTCTAACACTGAGCAGTTCTTC.

The V call is TRBV5-1, the J call TRBJ2-3; perhaps TRBD2 as D (7 bases). CDR1 and CDR2 from the germline V gene are SGHRS and YFSETQ. The V gene lost 2 bases and the J gene lost 2 bases, with 21 bases spanning the gap. The CDR3 has 18 amino acids. CDR3 in amino acids: CASSLSDRGGEATDTQYF. CDR3 nucleotides: TGCGCCAGCAGCTTATCGGATAGGGGGGGAGAGGCCACAGATACGCAGTATTTT.

The chain couples TRBV2 to TRBJ1-2; perhaps TRBD1 as D (6 bases). Germline CDR1 SNHLY, CDR2 FYNNEI. V was trimmed by 7 bases and J by 0 bases, leaving 15 bases between them. The CDR3 loop spans 15 amino acids. The CDR3 nucleotides read TGTGCCAGCACTCGAAGGGACACAGCTAACTATGGCTACACCTTC. It translates to CASTRRDTANYGYTF.

The chain employs TRBV5-4 and TRBJ1-2; TRBD1 is a possible D gene (5 bases). The germline V gene has CDR1 SGHNT and CDR2 YYREEE (reference sequence). V lost 0 bases and J 8 bases, leaving 11 bases between the germline ends. The CDR3 contains 13 residues. The CDR3 protein is CASSLAGGLGYTF. DNA for the CDR3: TGTGCCAGCAGCTTGGCCGGGGGACTGGGCTACACCTTC.

This chain links TRBV10-2 with TRBJ1-5; 9 bases map to TRBD1. With V trimmed by 6 bases and J by 6 bases, 6 bases remained unmatched. This CDR3 is built from 14 residues. The germline gives CDR1 WSHSY, CDR2 SAAADI. CDR3: CASRDTGGTQPQHF. CDR3 DNA sequence: TGCGCCAGCAGAGACACAGGGGGCACTCAGCCCCAGCATTTT.

This chain links TRBV11-2 with TRBJ1-2; TRBD1 is a possible D gene (6 bases). Germline-derived CDR1 and CDR2 are SGHAT and FQNNGV. The CDR3 spans 15 residues. V lost 6 bases and J 4 bases, leaving 18 bases between the germline ends. The CDR3 region is CASRSAGGAIYGYTF. The CDR3 region has the DNA TGTGCCAGCAGGTCGGCGGGGGGCGCGATCTATGGCTACACCTTC.

The rearrangement links TRBV4-1 to TRBJ2-3; TRBD2 agrees at 12 bases. CDR1 is MGHRA, CDR2 YSYEKL, per germline. V shed 3 bases and J 6 bases; nucleotides not matched to a gene: 7. The CDR3 extends over 16 amino acids. CDR3 in DNA: TGCGCCAGCAGCCAGGGGACTAGCGGGTTGGGGGATACGCAGTATTTT. Its protein product is CASSQGTSGLGDTQYF.

This chain links TRBV5-1 with TRBJ2-3; D is possibly TRBD1 or TRBD2 (5 bases each). The CDR3 consists of 14 residues. Germline V gene data show CDR1 as SGHRS and CDR2 as YFSETQ. V lost 6 bases, J lost 4 bases, and 15 bases lay in between. The CDR3 loop is CASTLGTDADTQYF. The DNA for the CDR3 is TGCGCCAGCACGCTAGGGACGGACGCAGATACGCAGTATTTT.

The rearrangement uses TRBV11-2 and TRBJ1-2; 12 nucleotides line up with TRBD1. Germline lookup yields CDR1 SGHAT and CDR2 FQNNGV. V was pared by 6 bases and J by 5 bases, with 4 bases of the junction left unmatched. There are 14 residues in the CDR3. CDR3 nucleotides: TGTGCCAGCAGGCGGGACAGGGGGCTTTATGGCTACACCTTC. Translation: CASRRDRGLYGYTF. Based on the CDR3 plus reference TRBV11-2 and TRBJ1-2, the full variable domain is EAGVAQSPRYKIIEKRQSVAFWCNPISGHATLYWYQQILGQGPKLLIQFQNNGVVDDSQLPKDRFSAERLKGVDSTLKIQPAKLEDSAVYLCASRRDRGLYGYTFGSGTRLTVV.

V gene TRBV25-1 combines with J gene TRBJ2-5; D perhaps matches TRBD2 (6 bases). The assigned J gene may be wrong: the sequence end matches TRBJ2-7 better. The CDR3 runs 15 residues. CDR1 and CDR2 (germline): MGHDK, SYGVNS. The CDR3 is CASSEYGAEGYEQYF. The CDR3 region has the DNA TGTGCCAGCAGTGAATATGGGGCGGAGGGCTACGAGCAGTACTTC.

The J gene is TRBJ1-2, the V gene TRBV28; 8 bases line up with TRBD1. There are 14 residues in the CDR3. Germline loops: CDR1 MDHEN, CDR2 SYDVKM. With V trimmed by 5 bases and J by 3 bases, 5 bases remained unmatched. CDR3 sequence: CASSPGTGYYGYTF. The CDR3 bases are TGTGCCAGCAGTCCTGGGACAGGATACTATGGCTACACCTTC.

The rearrangement joins TRBV19 to TRBJ1-5; 7 bases fit TRBD1. CDR1 LNHDA and CDR2 SQIVND come from the germline V gene (reference sequence). This CDR3 contains 13 residues. Trimming at V came to 7 bases and at J to 4 bases, leaving 4 bases not matched to a gene. Here the CDR3 reads CASTRTGNQPQHF. The CDR3 DNA sequence: TGTGCCAGTACCCGGACAGGAAATCAGCCCCAGCATTTT.

As concerns this clone: Other DNA sequences in this specimen translate into the identical CDR3. The gene calls are TRBV30 and TRBJ2-3; no reliable D call. The CDR3 is 11 amino acids. V was cut by 2 bases and J by 5 bases, with 5 bases left in between. CDR1 and CDR2 from the germline V gene are GTSNPN and SVGIG (reference sequence). This CDR3 is CAWSLEDTQYF. In DNA form, the CDR3 reads TGTGCCTGGAGTTTGGAAGATACGCAGTATTTT.

The chain is built from TRBV28 and TRBJ1-2; no definite D call. This CDR3 region has 14 residues. Germline assignment: CDR1 MDHEN and CDR2 SYDVKM. V was cut by 2 bases and J by 7 bases, with 14 bases left in between. In nucleotides, the CDR3 is TGTGCCAGCAGTTTAGGGGTAAAATCGGTTGGCTACACCTTC. Protein product: CASSLGVKSVGYTF.

The chain is built from TRBV20-1 and TRBJ2-7, with D unresolved. The CDR3 runs 11 residues. CDR1 is DFQATT, CDR2 SNEGSKA, per germline (reference sequence). V was trimmed by 3 bases and J by 4 bases, leaving 7 bases between them. The CDR3, as DNA: TGCAGTGCTAGCCGGACGTACGAGCAGTACTTC. It yields the protein CSASRTYEQYF.

The genes are TRBV30 and TRBJ2-3; the D is unclear. Trimming stripped 4 bases from V and 6 bases from J, with 8 bases between. Germline CDR1 and CDR2: GTSNPN and SVGIG (reference sequence). The CDR3 consists of 11 residues. CDR3 nucleotide sequence: TGTGCCTGGAAAGGCAGGGATACGCAGTATTTT. Translation gives CAWKGRDTQYF.

This chain uses TRBV11-2 with TRBJ2-1, with 7 bases aligning to TRBD1. Per germline, CDR1 SGHAT and CDR2 FQNNGV. CDR3 length: 15 residues. J was trimmed by 4 bases and V by 1 base; bases with no gene match: 4. The CDR3 nucleotides read TGTGCCAGCAGCTTAGCCGGGACAGTGTACAATGAGCAGTTCTTC. Its protein is CASSLAGTVYNEQFF.

V usage is TRBV2 and J usage is TRBJ1-2; possible D gene TRBD1, 5 bases. Germline V CDR1 and CDR2: SNHLY, FYNNEI. Trimming cost V 0 bases and J 2 bases, with 16 bases left between them. This CDR3 contains 17 residues. Here the CDR3 reads CASSEALQTAKNYGYTF. The CDR3 coding sequence is TGTGCCAGCAGTGAAGCGTTACAGACAGCGAAAAACTATGGCTACACCTTC.

The J gene is TRBJ2-5, the V gene TRBV7-9; 9 bases map to TRBD1. With 2 bases clipped from V and 4 bases from J, the junction kept 11 bases outside the gene matches. Germline assignment: CDR1 SEHNR and CDR2 FQNEAQ (reference sequence). The CDR3 spans 17 residues. CDR3 sequence: CASSLPSTGGTRETQYF. The CDR3 nucleotides read TGTGCCAGCAGCTTACCCTCGACAGGGGGGACTCGAGAGACCCAGTACTTC.

The rearrangement links TRBV5-5 to TRBJ2-7; 11 bases align to TRBD2. Germline lookup yields CDR1 SGHKS and CDR2 YYEKEE (reference sequence). The trim removed 2 bases at V and 3 bases at J, leaving 7 bases unmatched. This CDR3 is 16 amino acids long. The CDR3 bases are TGTGCCAGCAGCTTATTAGCGGGAGGGCTCCACTACGAGCAGTACTTC. Its protein is CASSLLAGGLHYEQYF.

The V call is TRBV30, the J call TRBJ2-7, with a weak D call TRBD1 (5 bases). The V end was cut by 4 bases, the J end by 2 bases, with 18 bases between. This CDR3 is 15 amino acids long. Looked up from germline, CDR1 is GTSNPN and CDR2 is SVGIG (reference sequence). The CDR3: CAWTTAPLGAYEQYF. The CDR3 DNA follows: TGTGCCTGGACCACCGCCCCATTAGGGGCCTACGAGCAGTACTTC.

With respect to this clone: This same CDR3 is encoded by further DNA sequences in the sample. The chain combines TRBV6-5 with TRBJ2-2; D uncertain. V was trimmed by 6 bases and J by 5 bases, leaving 7 bases between them. The CDR3 is 12 residues long. Germline-derived CDR1 and CDR2 are MNHEY and SVGAGI. CDR3 protein: CASSRATGELFF. The CDR3 region has the DNA TGTGCCAGCAGCCGGGCAACCGGGGAGCTGTTTTTT.

The rearrangement uses TRBV5-1 and TRBJ2-5, with 10 bases that match TRBD1. The CDR3 runs 16 residues. Trimming cost V 3 bases and J 2 bases; bases outside gene matches: 7. The germline V gene encodes CDR1 SGHRS and CDR2 YFSETQ. This CDR3 reads CASSWGQGLLQETQYF. CDR3 DNA: TGCGCCAGCAGCTGGGGACAGGGGTTATTACAAGAGACCCAGTACTTC.

Note on this clone: A read error may account for a junction end that differs from germline. The chain uses TRBV7-7 and TRBJ2-2; D call uncertain. The length of the CDR3 is 15 residues. The germline V gene encodes CDR1 SSHAT and CDR2 FNYEAQ (reference sequence). The CDR3 spells CASSSALGSTGELFF. As DNA, the CDR3 is TGTGCTAGCAGCTCAGCGCTCGGCAGCACCGGGGAGCTGTTTTTT.

The rearrangement joins TRBV5-1 to TRBJ2-7, with TRBD1 as a possible D gene (5 bases). Germline lookup yields CDR1 SGHRS and CDR2 YFSETQ. The CDR3 is made up of 13 amino acids. V was cut by 2 bases and J by 4 bases, with 10 bases left in between. The CDR3, as DNA: TGCGCCAGCAGCTTAAGCAGGGAATACGAGCAGTACTTC. This translates into CASSLSREYEQYF.

The rearrangement links TRBV2 to TRBJ1-5, with D tentatively TRBD1 (5 bases). V lost 3 bases, J lost 8 bases, and 14 bases lay in between. Germline V gene lookup returns CDR1 SNHLY and CDR2 FYNNEI. This CDR3 has 14 residues. CDR3 sequence reads: CASSERGVEKPQHF. In DNA, the CDR3 is TGTGCCAGCAGTGAGAGGGGTGTAGAGAAGCCCCAGCATTTT.

V and J are TRBV30 and TRBJ1-6, with 9 bases matching TRBD1. The ends lost 5 bases at V and 10 bases at J; junction bases unmatched: 9. Germline CDR1 and CDR2: GTSNPN and SVGIG (reference sequence). CDR3 length: 14 amino acids. The CDR3 bases are TGTGCCTGGGCCGGGACAGGGTACCGATCACCCCTCCACTTT. Translation gives CAWAGTGYRSPLHF.

This chain uses TRBV5-8 with TRBJ1-3, with 8 bases aligning to TRBD1. Germline loops: CDR1 SGHTS, CDR2 YDEGEE. V was clipped by 3 bases and J by 2 bases; unmatched bases: 4. This CDR3 spans 15 amino acids. The CDR3 nucleotides are TGTGCCAGCAGCTCAACAGGGGGTACTGGAAACACCATATATTTT. Its translation is CASSSTGGTGNTIYF.

This sequence joins TRBV5-6 and TRBJ1-5; 9 positions agree with TRBD1. This CDR3 is 16 amino acids long. V was clipped by 2 bases and J by 2 bases; unmatched bases: 5. Germline V gene lookup returns CDR1 SGHDT and CDR2 YYEEEE. Here the CDR3 reads CASSLRQGDGNQPQHF. CDR3 nucleotides: TGTGCCAGCAGCTTAAGACAGGGGGATGGCAATCAGCCCCAGCATTTT.